This passage covers 15 T cell receptor beta chains from one sample sequenced in a study of beta chain features in type 1 diabetes. Study-level points and caveats: TCRB CDR3s from Type 1 diabetes patients were moderately but significantly shorter in all four CD4+ subsets.

Antigen specificity for these receptors is unknown. As every portion of the isolated RNA was reverse transcribed, the sequencing read expressed TCRB transcripts. Profiling relied on immunoSEQ multiplex PCR, and the TCRdb table lists in-frame clones only, not all of them. The sample yields about 230,000 clones, 16% seen once. Sequenced sample: naive CD4+ T cells from blood. These receptors originate from a man younger than 45 with type 1 diabetes.

This clone was counted a few times. The rearrangement joins TRBV18 to TRBJ2-1; TRBD2 agrees at 13 bases. Trimming at V came to 4 bases and at J to 6 bases, leaving 9 bases not matched to a gene. Germline-derived CDR1 and CDR2 are KGHSH and LQKENI. The CDR3 totals 17 residues. The CDR3, as DNA: TGTGCCAGCTCACTCCTACTAGCGGGAGGGCCGGTCAATGAGCAGTTCTTC. This sequence encodes CASSLLLAGGPVNEQFF.

The rearrangement uses TRBV2 and TRBJ2-5, with D unclear. The germline V and J ends were trimmed by 11 bases and 0 bases, with 10 bases remaining between them. Germline V gene sequence: CDR1 SNHLY, CDR2 FYNNEI. The CDR3 is 12 amino acids. The CDR3 reads CAWTAYQETQYF. Written as DNA, the CDR3 is TGTGCCTGGACGGCTTACCAAGAGACCCAGTACTTC.

This clone was picked up a small number of times. This rearrangement joins TRBV7-2 to TRBJ2-3; D tentatively fits TRBD1 or TRBD2 (6 bases each). Germline V gene sequence: CDR1 SGHTA, CDR2 FQGNSA. The CDR3 consists of 16 residues. Trimming shortened V by 5 bases and J by 2 bases, and 17 bases separated the two germline ends. This CDR3 reads CASSPRGRGDTDTQYF. CDR3 nucleotide sequence: TGTGCCAGCAGCCCACGAGGAAGGGGGGACACAGATACGCAGTATTTT.

This clone was detected a few times. The chain has TRBV6-4 and TRBJ2-5, with D perhaps TRBD1 (6 bases). Trimming removed 5 bases from V and 2 bases from J, with 9 bases in between. From germline, CDR1 is MRHNA and CDR2 SNTAGT. This CDR3 is 13 amino acids long. The CDR3 DNA follows: TGTGCCAGCAGTAAGGGGGAGCAAGAGACCCAGTACTTC. Its translation is CASSKGEQETQYF.

This clone was detected only a few times. This chain joins TRBV11-1 and TRBJ2-1; D is undetermined. The CDR3 is made up of 12 amino acids. V was cut by 1 base and J by 6 bases, with 4 bases left in between. Germline CDR1 is SGHAT and CDR2 is FQDESV (reference sequence). CDR3: CASSLVINEQFF. CDR3 in DNA: TGTGCCAGCAGCTTAGTAATCAATGAGCAGTTCTTC.

In its sample, this clone was seen a few times. The chain joins TRBV14 to TRBJ2-1; the match to TRBD2 covers 14 bases. The CDR3 extends over 15 amino acids. Germline lookup yields CDR1 SGHDN and CDR2 FVKESK. V was pared by 4 bases and J by 8 bases, with 4 bases of the junction left unmatched. Here the CDR3 reads CASSPGLAGGHEQFF. In DNA, the CDR3 is TGTGCCAGCAGCCCCGGACTAGCGGGAGGTCATGAGCAGTTCTTC.

In regard to this clone: In the same sample, other DNA sequences code for this CDR3. V gene TRBV7-2 combines with J gene TRBJ2-1; 10 positions agree with TRBD2. Germline V gives CDR1 SGHTA, CDR2 FQGNSA. The V gene end was trimmed by 5 bases and the J gene end by 4 bases; junction bases not matched to a gene: 5. This CDR3 is 15 amino acids long. The CDR3 here is CASSLGLAVYNEQFF. CDR3 coding DNA: TGTGCCAGCAGCCTAGGACTAGCGGTATACAATGAGCAGTTCTTC.

For the CDR3, the DNA is TGCGCCAGCAGCCCGGGACAGGGAGTGATCAATGAGCAGTTCTTC. It encodes CASSPGQGVINEQFF. The chain couples TRBV5-1 to TRBJ2-1, with 9 bases fitting TRBD1. CDR1 and CDR2 (germline): SGHRS, YFSETQ. The CDR3 is 15 residues long. V trimming: 4 bases; J trimming: 6 bases; junction bases outside the gene matches: 8.

This clone was seen more than once but under ten times. The chain is built from TRBV29-1 and TRBJ2-7, with D unclear. Trimming pared 7 bases from V and 0 bases from J, leaving 10 bases between. Germline V lookup: CDR1 SQVTM, CDR2 ANQGSEA. The CDR3 runs 12 residues. DNA for the CDR3: TGCAGCGCCTACAGTATCTCCTACGAGCAGTACTTC. Protein sequence: CSAYSISYEQYF.

The chain uses TRBV29-1 and TRBJ2-7; D possibly uses TRBD1 or TRBD2 (5 bases each). Germline V CDR1 and CDR2: SQVTM, ANQGSEA. Trimming left V 4 bases short and J 2 bases short, with 15 bases between. This CDR3 is 14 amino acids long. DNA of the CDR3: TGCAGCGTTGTAGGGGACCTGGGGCCCTACGAGCAGTACTTC. Its translation: CSVVGDLGPYEQYF.

The J gene is TRBJ1-1, the V gene TRBV7-9; D perhaps matches TRBD1 (5 bases). V gave up 0 bases and J gave up 4 bases, with 15 bases separating them. The CDR3 spans 16 residues. Per the germline V gene, CDR1 is SEHNR and CDR2 is FQNEAQ (reference sequence). CDR3: CASSLASGTGSTEAFF. The CDR3 region has the DNA TGTGCCAGCAGCTTAGCTAGTGGGACCGGGTCCACTGAAGCTTTCTTT.

A few counts support this clone. The chain joins TRBV10-3 to TRBJ2-2; 9 positions agree with TRBD1. With 4 bases clipped from V and 6 bases from J, the junction kept 3 bases outside the gene matches. This CDR3 spans 14 amino acids. The germline V gene has CDR1 ENHRY and CDR2 SYGVKD. The CDR3 DNA sequence: TGTGCCATCAGTGGGGACAGGGCTCCCGGGGAGCTGTTTTTT. Residues: CAISGDRAPGELFF.

The chain joins TRBV7-3 to TRBJ2-2; D is possibly TRBD2 (6 bases). There are 15 residues in the CDR3. V was clipped by 5 bases and J by 0 bases, with 10 bases between them. Germline V lookup: CDR1 SGHTA, CDR2 FQGTGA. In nucleotides, the CDR3 is TGTGCCAGCAGCGCGGGACTCCCGAACACCGGGGAGCTGTTTTTT. Translation: CASSAGLPNTGELFF.

The V call is TRBV7-8, the J call TRBJ2-3; TRBD2 matches at 10 bases. Germline CDR1 and CDR2: SGHVS and FQNEAQ. V lost 5 bases to trimming and J lost 0 bases; unmatched junction nucleotides: 5. The CDR3 extends over 16 amino acids. DNA of the CDR3: TGTGCCAGCAGCCGAAGGACTAGCGGAAGCACAGATACGCAGTATTTT. As protein: CASSRRTSGSTDTQYF.

This chain uses TRBV19 with TRBJ1-1; no clear D. This CDR3 is 16 amino acids long. V gave up 3 bases and J gave up 0 bases, with 14 bases separating them. The germline CDR1 and CDR2 sequences are LNHDA and SQIVND (reference sequence). This CDR3 is CASSIEVAVLNTEAFF. The CDR3 DNA reads as TGTGCCAGTAGTATTGAGGTAGCAGTGTTGAACACTGAAGCTTTCTTT.